The subject of this entry is one TCR beta chain. Its antigen remains unknown. These data come from a study of cytomegalovirus exposure and HLA in healthy donors. The primer mix had 60 Vbeta and 13 Jbeta primers. Only in-frame clones appear in the TCRdb table, and some are missing; sequencing was by immunoSEQ multiplex PCR. The repertoire holds some 100,000 clones, with about 79% as singletons. V was pared by 4 bases and J by 0 bases, with 9 bases of the junction left unmatched. The CDR3 contains 16 residues. Germline V gene data show CDR1 as MGHRA and CDR2 as YSYEKL. General study points: Among TCR sequences, most were rare, though some public TCRs appeared in many donors. Researchers catalogued approximately 170 TCR beta chains as cytomegalovirus-associated. Earlier analysis looked at TCR beta V segments, and most were productive about 87% or about 30% of the time. Later on, an analysis tied approximately 15,000 TCR beta sequences to HLA alleles at 0.05 false discovery rate.

The rearrangement links TRBV4-1 to TRBJ2-7, with 7 positions matching TRBD2. The receptor was derived from a young woman in good health and CMV-seronegative. Material: PBMCs. The CDR3 loop reads CASSPPGRFSSYEQYF. The CDR3 DNA reads as TGCGCCAGCAGCCCCCCCGGGAGGTTTAGCTCCTACGAGCAGTACTTC.